One and the same sample provided the 21 T cell receptor beta chains below, sequenced in a study of early T cells in non-severe SARS-CoV-2 infection. TCRdb itself ran the 5' RACE reads through MiXCR, one entry per CDR3 protein. The sample lists tens of thousands of distinct CDR3 sequences; approximately 11% were seen once. The sequencing used whole blood, collected at baseline. The receptors were gathered from an adult who was a healthcare worker with PCR-confirmed SARS-CoV-2 infection or an uninfected control (not recorded which).

This clonotype was observed at least ten times. The genes are TRBV7-6 and TRBJ1-2; D possibly corresponds to TRBD1 (6 bases). V was trimmed by 5 bases and J by 2 bases, leaving 9 bases between them. Germline V gene lookup returns CDR1 SGHVS and CDR2 FNYEAQ. The CDR3 sequence is 13 residues long. CDR3 nucleotide sequence: TGTGCCAGCAGCGCGGGGGGCAACTATGGCTACACCTTC. Translated, it gives CASSAGGNYGYTF.

The genes are TRBV18 and TRBJ2-5; 10 bases are shared with TRBD2. The CDR3 has 16 residues. Germline trimming cut 3 bases from V and 1 base from J; bases unmatched to any gene: 5. Germline CDR1 KGHSH, CDR2 LQKENI. The CDR3 reads CASSPSLAGAQETQYF. The DNA of the CDR3 is TGTGCCAGCTCACCGTCCCTAGCGGGGGCCCAAGAGACCCAGTACTTC.

This clonotype was observed a few times. The chain joins TRBV2 to TRBJ1-4, with no clear D. The V gene lost 8 bases and the J gene lost 8 bases, with 9 bases spanning the gap. The CDR3 has 11 amino acids. The germline CDR1 and CDR2 sequences are SNHLY and FYNNEI. The CDR3 reads CASGMIEKLFF. CDR3 DNA sequence: TGTGCCAGCGGCATGATCGAAAAACTGTTTTTT.

This clonotype has a handful of counts. The rearrangement uses TRBV29-1 and TRBJ1-1; D is unresolved. The CDR3 extends over 11 amino acids. The germline V and J ends were trimmed by 3 bases and 1 base, with 3 bases remaining between them. In germline, CDR1 is SQVTM, CDR2 ANQGSEA. The CDR3 DNA follows: TGCAGCGTTGAGTGGAACACTGAAGCTTTCTTT. Translated: CSVEWNTEAFF.

At least ten counts were recorded for this clonotype. V and J are TRBV10-3 and TRBJ2-7; the D gene is possibly TRBD1 (6 bases). Germline V gives CDR1 ENHRY, CDR2 SYGVKD. This CDR3 spans 13 amino acids. Trimming left V 10 bases short and J 0 bases short, with 13 bases between. This chain's CDR3 is CATVQDSSYEQYF. CDR3 coding DNA: TGTGCCACAGTCCAGGACAGCTCCTACGAGCAGTACTTC.

The V gene is TRBV20-1, the J gene TRBJ2-5; D gene uncertain. Germline V lookup: CDR1 DFQATT, CDR2 SNEGSKA (reference sequence). V was cut by 1 base and J by 2 bases, with 11 bases left in between. This CDR3 is built from 14 residues. In DNA, the CDR3 is TGCAGTGCTAGAGTCCCGGTGGGGCAAGAGACCCAGTACTTC. Translated: CSARVPVGQETQYF.

This clonotype was found many times. The chain couples TRBV30 to TRBJ2-6; D may be TRBD1 or TRBD2 (6 bases each). V lost 3 bases to trimming and J lost 1 base, with 19 bases between them. Germline V gives CDR1 GTSNPN, CDR2 SVGIG (reference sequence). This CDR3 spans 18 amino acids. The CDR3 DNA reads TGTGCCTGGAGGGGTTGGGGGGCAGGACTATCTGGGGCCAACGTCCTGACTTTC. This translates into CAWRGWGAGLSGANVLTF.

This clonotype has ten or more counts. V gene TRBV20-1 combines with J gene TRBJ1-2; possible D gene TRBD1, 6 bases. The CDR3 loop spans 13 amino acids. V gave up 5 bases and J gave up 4 bases, with 14 bases separating them. CDR1 and CDR2 from the germline V gene are DFQATT and SNEGSKA (reference sequence). The CDR3 loop is CSALGGGGYGYTF. Here the CDR3 DNA reads TGCAGTGCTTTAGGGGGGGGAGGCTATGGCTACACCTTC.

This clonotype has a handful of counts. This chain connects TRBV6-4 to TRBJ2-2, with TRBD2 matching over 8 bases. This CDR3 is 15 amino acids long. Germline CDR1 is MRHNA and CDR2 is SNTAGT. Trimming removed 3 bases from V and 4 bases from J; junction bases left unmatched: 4. CDR3 DNA sequence: TGTGCCAGCAGTGAAGGGACTAGTACCACCGGGGAGCTGTTTTTT. It encodes CASSEGTSTTGELFF.

The V and J genes are TRBV6-5 and TRBJ1-1; D is possibly TRBD1 (6 bases). CDR1 MNHEY and CDR2 SVGAGI come from the germline V gene. The V gene lost 6 bases and the J gene lost 10 bases, with 24 bases spanning the gap. The CDR3 covers 15 residues. The CDR3 here is CASRASGGQRVSAFF. The CDR3 nucleotides are TGTGCCAGCAGGGCGTCTGGGGGGCAACGAGTGTCAGCTTTCTTT.

This clonotype has a handful of counts. CDR3 loop: CSAGTASNQPQHF. The DNA for the CDR3 is TGCAGTGCTGGGACAGCTAGCAATCAGCCCCAGCATTTT. The V and J genes are TRBV20-1 and TRBJ1-5; 7 bases align to TRBD1. V lost 5 bases to trimming and J lost 0 bases; unmatched junction nucleotides: 1. There are 13 residues in the CDR3. The germline V gene encodes CDR1 DFQATT and CDR2 SNEGSKA (reference sequence).

This clonotype came up many times. The gene calls are TRBV7-2 and TRBJ2-7; 8 nucleotides line up with TRBD1. Unmatched junction bases numbered 10, after V lost 1 base and J lost 5 bases. Germline CDR1 SGHTA, CDR2 FQGNSA. The CDR3 length is 16 residues. The CDR3 protein is CASSLDWVGRGHEQYF. In nucleotides, the CDR3 is TGTGCCAGCAGCTTAGATTGGGTCGGCAGGGGGCACGAGCAGTACTTC.

This clonotype has more than one count but fewer than ten. The chain recombines TRBV5-6 with TRBJ1-4; no clear D. The CDR3 covers 14 residues. The ends were cut back, 3 bases at V and 8 bases at J, with 14 bases in the middle. CDR1 and CDR2 from the germline V gene are SGHDT and YYEEEE. The CDR3, as DNA: TGTGCCAGCAGCTCCCTTCTTGAAAGGGAAAAACTGTTTTTT. This gives the protein CASSSLLEREKLFF.

This chain links TRBV5-1 with TRBJ1-4; 8 nucleotides match TRBD1. CDR3 size: 17 residues. The V and J ends lost 0 bases and 8 bases, in that order; junction bases with no gene match: 12. Germline V CDR1 and CDR2: SGHRS, YFSETQ. The CDR3 spells CASSLAGQGAGGEKLFF. Here the CDR3 DNA reads TGCGCCAGCAGCTTGGCAGGTCAGGGGGCTGGAGGCGAAAAACTGTTTTTT.

This clonotype showed up just a few times. V usage is TRBV5-4 and J usage is TRBJ2-3; D may be TRBD2 (6 bases). The germline gives CDR1 SGHNT, CDR2 YYREEE (reference sequence). V lost 0 bases and J lost 1, with 9 bases in between. This CDR3 comprises 15 residues. CDR3 in DNA: TGTGCCAGCAGCTTGGCGGGACTCGGCACAGATACGCAGTATTTT. Amino acid sequence: CASSLAGLGTDTQYF.

This clonotype was recorded at least ten times. This rearrangement joins TRBV12-3 or TRBV12-4 to TRBJ1-2, with 10 bases matching TRBD1. The junction had 6 bases not matched to a gene; V was cut back by 0 bases and J by 8 bases. The CDR3 is made up of 15 amino acids. The CDR3 nucleotides are TGTGCCAGCAGTTTAGCGGGGACAGGGGAGCACGGCTACACCTTC. It is translated as CASSLAGTGEHGYTF.

DNA of the CDR3: TGTGCCAGCAGCTTAGGGCAGGCCGGGGCGAATGAGCAGTTCTTC. This translates into CASSLGQAGANEQFF. The gene calls are TRBV11-3 and TRBJ2-1; D possibly matches TRBD1 or TRBD2 (5 bases each). Germline-derived CDR1 and CDR2 are SGHNT and YENEEA. Trimming cost V 1 base and J 7 bases, with 14 bases left between them. This CDR3 spans 15 amino acids.

In this sample, this clonotype turned up many times. CDR3: CASSLGLYSYNEQFF. The CDR3 bases are TGTGCCAGCAGCTTAGGACTGTACTCCTACAATGAGCAGTTCTTC. This rearrangement joins TRBV11-2 to TRBJ2-1; no clear D gene. The CDR3 has 15 amino acids. Germline V gene sequence: CDR1 SGHAT, CDR2 FQNNGV. V lost 1 base to trimming and J lost 0 bases, with 7 bases between them.

In its sample, this clonotype was seen a few times. This chain uses TRBV27 with TRBJ2-5, with TRBD2 as a possible D gene (5 bases). The CDR3 has 14 residues. CDR1 and CDR2 from the germline V gene are MNHEY and SMNVEV (reference sequence). The V end lost 0 bases, the J end lost 3 bases, and 8 bases lay between the germline ends. CDR3 protein: CASSLSLREETQYF. The CDR3 region has the DNA TGTGCCAGCAGTTTATCCCTGAGGGAAGAGACCCAGTACTTC.

This clonotype was detected a few times. V gene TRBV12-3 or TRBV12-4 combines with J gene TRBJ2-1; D is perhaps TRBD2 (6 bases). This CDR3 region has 16 residues. Trimming removed 2 bases at V and 8 bases at J, with 19 bases between. CDR3 nucleotides: TGTGCCAGCAGTTTATTGGCCCGGGGGAGGATGGATGAGCAGTTCTTC. It encodes CASSLLARGRMDEQFF.

This clonotype was recorded a few times. The rearrangement joins TRBV7-2 to TRBJ1-2, with TRBD1 as a possible D gene (6 bases). CDR3 length: 15 amino acids. V shed 1 base and J shed 8 bases, with 17 bases lying between them. Germline CDR1 reads SGHTA; CDR2 reads FQGNSA. CDR3 coding DNA: TGTGCCAGCAGCTTAGATCAGGGGTGGTCTGGAGGCTACACCTTC. It is translated as CASSLDQGWSGGYTF.